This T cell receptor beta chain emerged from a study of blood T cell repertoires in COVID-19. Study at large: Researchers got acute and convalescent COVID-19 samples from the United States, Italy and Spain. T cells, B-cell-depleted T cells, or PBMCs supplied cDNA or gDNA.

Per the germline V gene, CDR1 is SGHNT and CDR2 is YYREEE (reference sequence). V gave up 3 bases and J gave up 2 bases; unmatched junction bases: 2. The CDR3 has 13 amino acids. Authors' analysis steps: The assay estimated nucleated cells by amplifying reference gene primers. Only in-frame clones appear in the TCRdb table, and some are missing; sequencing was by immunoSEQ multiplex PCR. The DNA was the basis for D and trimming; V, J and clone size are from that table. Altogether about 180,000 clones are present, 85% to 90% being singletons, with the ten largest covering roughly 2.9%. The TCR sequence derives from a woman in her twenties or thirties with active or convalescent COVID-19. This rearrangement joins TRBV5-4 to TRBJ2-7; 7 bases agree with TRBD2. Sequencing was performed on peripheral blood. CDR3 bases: TGTGCCAGCAGCTCGGGACTAACCTACGAGCAGTACTTC. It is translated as CASSSGLTYEQYF.